The 18 T cell receptor beta chains given below trace back to one sample, sequenced in a study of patients and donors after allogeneic stem cell transplantation. TCRdb itself ran the RT-PCR reads through MiXCR, one entry per CDR3 protein. The data hold some 880,000 distinct CDR3 sequences, with about a sixth observed a single time. The sample comprised blood, either unsorted or a sorted T cell fraction (not recorded which). The receptors were sampled from a human donor who was either an allogeneic HSCT recipient or a stem cell or donor lymphocyte infusion donor (not recorded which). It is not recorded whose cells these are; they may come from a transplant donor.

This clonotype appeared a few times. CDR3 sequence reads: CASRRDRTNTEAFF. CDR3 coding DNA: TGTGCCAGCAGAAGGGACAGGACGAACACTGAAGCTTTCTTT. The chain recombines TRBV6-1 with TRBJ1-1; 8 bases fit TRBD1. Germline V CDR1 and CDR2: MNHNS, SASEGT. This CDR3 comprises 14 residues. V was clipped by 6 bases and J by 1 base; unmatched bases: 4.

The chain joins TRBV29-1 to TRBJ1-5; D gene ambiguous. Germline V lookup: CDR1 SQVTM, CDR2 ANQGSEA. The CDR3 runs 13 residues. Trimming stripped 1 base from V and 3 bases from J, with 7 bases between. DNA for the CDR3: TGCAGCGTTGAAGTAGGCTACAATCAGCCCCAGCATTTT. Protein: CSVEVGYNQPQHF.

The CDR3 spells CSARGLVGGPDEQYF. CDR3 coding DNA: TGCAGTGCTAGAGGACTGGTGGGAGGGCCTGATGAGCAGTACTTC. V is TRBV20-1 and J is TRBJ2-7; 7 bases are a match to TRBD2. The CDR3 has 15 residues. Germline CDR1 reads DFQATT; CDR2 reads SNEGSKA (reference sequence). V was clipped by 1 base and J by 7 bases; unmatched bases: 13.

This clonotype was seen a few times. This chain uses TRBV7-2 with TRBJ2-3; TRBD2 aligns across 9 bases. Germline CDR1 is SGHTA and CDR2 is FQGNSA. The CDR3 runs to 15 residues. J was trimmed by 2 bases and V by 2 bases; bases with no gene match: 2. This chain's CDR3 is CASSLSGRPTDTQYF. CDR3 DNA: TGTGCCAGCAGCTTAAGCGGGAGGCCCACAGATACGCAGTATTTT.

V gene TRBV12-3 or TRBV12-4 combines with J gene TRBJ1-3; no firm D call. Trimming removed 8 bases from V and 4 bases from J, with 12 bases in between. This CDR3 comprises 13 residues. The CDR3 is CASGSLGGNTIYF. The CDR3 bases are TGTGCCAGCGGATCTCTTGGAGGAAACACCATATATTTT.

This clonotype showed up many times. V is TRBV9 and J is TRBJ1-5, with D possibly being TRBD1 (5 bases). With 0 bases removed from V and 0 bases from J, the gap between germline ends came to 7 bases. The germline CDR1 and CDR2 sequences are SGDLS and YYNGEE. CDR3 size: 15 residues. CDR3 protein: CASSVEGNSNQPQHF. Here the CDR3 DNA reads TGTGCCAGCAGCGTAGAGGGGAATAGCAATCAGCCCCAGCATTTT.

This clonotype came up a few times. The chain uses TRBV18 and TRBJ2-1; a possible D gene is TRBD2 (5 bases). The CDR3 totals 15 residues. Trimming removed 2 bases from V and 2 bases from J, with 10 bases in between. Germline CDR1 reads KGHSH; CDR2 reads LQKENI. CDR3 DNA: TGTGCCAGCTCACCAGGACTGCTAACCTACAATGAGCAGTTCTTC. This gives the protein CASSPGLLTYNEQFF.

In this sample, this clonotype turned up once. The V gene is TRBV9, the J gene TRBJ2-2; TRBD1 agrees at 9 bases. This CDR3 has 16 amino acids. Trimming cost V 4 bases and J 5 bases; bases outside gene matches: 9. Germline values: CDR1 SGDLS, CDR2 YYNGEE. The CDR3 here is CASSSDRGLPTGELFF. CDR3 coding DNA: TGTGCCAGCAGCTCGGACAGGGGTCTACCGACCGGGGAGCTGTTTTTT.

The V call is TRBV29-1, the J call TRBJ2-7, with 10 bases that match TRBD2. From germline, CDR1 is SQVTM and CDR2 ANQGSEA. The CDR3 contains 14 residues. Losses at the gene ends were 6 bases for V and 7 bases for J; bases not matched to a gene: 12. The CDR3 coding sequence is TGCAGCGTGGGGGCCATAGCGGGGGGCTGGGAGCAGTACTTC. The encoded protein is CSVGAIAGGWEQYF.

There are many counts of this clonotype. This chain connects TRBV7-2 to TRBJ2-3; tentatively, D is TRBD1 or TRBD2 (5 bases each). The CDR3 length is 15 residues. CDR1 and CDR2 from the germline V gene are SGHTA and FQGNSA. Trimming took off 1 base at V and 2 bases at J, with 10 bases between the two ends. The CDR3 loop reads CASSLVGTVTDTQYF. The CDR3 coding sequence is TGTGCCAGCAGCTTAGTTGGGACGGTCACAGATACGCAGTATTTT.

In its sample, this clonotype was seen many times. V gene TRBV6-5 combines with J gene TRBJ2-7; 11 positions agree with TRBD1. The CDR3 is made up of 16 amino acids. Germline V gives CDR1 MNHEY, CDR2 SVGAGI. J lost 2 bases, V lost 0 bases, and 3 bases had no gene match. CDR3 amino acids: CASSYSAGQGAYEQYF. The CDR3, as DNA: TGTGCCAGCAGTTACTCGGCGGGACAGGGGGCCTACGAGCAGTACTTC.

This clonotype was recorded a few times. The chain has TRBV20-1 and TRBJ2-7; possibly TRBD1 or TRBD2 for D (5 bases each). Germline CDR1 reads DFQATT; CDR2 reads SNEGSKA (reference sequence). The CDR3 consists of 14 residues. V shed 5 bases and J shed 2 bases, with 16 bases lying between them. The CDR3 coding sequence is TGCAGTGCTCCGAGGGGCGGGTCGACCTACGAGCAGTACTTC. Protein sequence: CSAPRGGSTYEQYF.

The CDR3, as DNA: TGCAGTGCTAGGCAGAGTACAGATACGCAGTATTTT. Translating gives CSARQSTDTQYF. This sequence joins TRBV20-1 and TRBJ2-3; D not certain. V was cut by 3 bases and J by 3 bases, with 7 bases left in between. Germline V gene data show CDR1 as DFQATT and CDR2 as SNEGSKA (reference sequence). The CDR3 has 12 residues.

The rearrangement links TRBV20-1 to TRBJ1-6; maybe TRBD1 (5 bases). The CDR3 contains 17 residues. Germline V gene data show CDR1 as DFQATT and CDR2 as SNEGSKA (reference sequence). V lost 1 base to trimming and J lost 6 bases, with 19 bases between them. The CDR3 nucleotides read TGCAGTGCTAGAGCCCCGACCCCCGGGGGGTCTAATTCACCCCTCCACTTT. It specifies CSARAPTPGGSNSPLHF.

This sequence joins TRBV6-5 and TRBJ1-2, with D perhaps matching TRBD1 (5 bases). CDR1 and CDR2 from the germline V gene are MNHEY and SVGAGI. The CDR3 loop spans 13 amino acids. Between the trimmed V and J ends, which lost 2 bases and 4 bases, there was a span of 8 bases. The CDR3 sequence: CASSYDSLYGYTF. The CDR3 region has the DNA TGTGCCAGCAGTTACGACAGCCTCTATGGCTACACCTTC.

The chain links TRBV7-9 to TRBJ1-1; D ambiguous. This CDR3 comprises 16 residues. The V end was cut by 1 base, the J end by 4 bases, with 16 bases between. Germline CDR1 reads SEHNR; CDR2 reads FQNEAQ (reference sequence). The CDR3 coding sequence is TGTGCCAGCAGCTTAGACGGCCGCCTGTCGGGCACTGAAGCTTTCTTT. It codes for CASSLDGRLSGTEAFF.

The rearrangement joins TRBV5-1 to TRBJ2-3; the D gene is possibly TRBD2 (6 bases). The V end lost 3 bases, the J end lost 6 bases, and 14 bases lay between the germline ends. The CDR3 contains 14 residues. Germline V gene lookup returns CDR1 SGHRS and CDR2 YFSETQ. The CDR3 nucleotides read TGCGCCAGCAGCTATGGGACTCCCCAGGATACGCAGTATTTT. Translation: CASSYGTPQDTQYF.

The chain is built from TRBV4-1 and TRBJ2-2, with D uncertain. The CDR3 is made up of 14 amino acids. Germline lookup yields CDR1 MGHRA and CDR2 YSYEKL. V lost 1 base and J lost 1, with 4 bases in between. CDR3: CASSQVENTGELFF. The CDR3, as DNA: TGCGCCAGCAGCCAAGTCGAGAACACCGGGGAGCTGTTTTTT.